Described below is a single T cell receptor beta chain sequence and its context. The target antigen is unknown. This specimen comes from a study of T cell responses to AZD1222 COVID-19 vaccine. Whole-study context: Both about-4-week and about-12-week second-dose recipients were combined. Findings and caveats of the study: Among AZD1222 vaccinees, only five or six were seropositive at baseline. Receipt of two AZD1222 doses was followed by a rise in Spike-specific TCR breadth and depth. Clonal diversity was possibly underestimated, and white British individuals and females predominated among donors.

Using immunoSEQ multiplex PCR, the repertoire was profiled, and TCRdb retains in-frame clones only, with some absent. The data hold tens of thousands of clones, with 80% to 90% observed a single time. From germline, CDR1 is MNHEY and CDR2 SVGAGI. Losses at the gene ends were 2 bases for V and 4 bases for J; bases not matched to a gene: 4. The CDR3 spans 15 residues. The V call is TRBV6-5, the J call TRBJ2-3; 9 positions match TRBD2. This specimen was peripheral blood, taken on day 0 of AZD1222 vaccination. The sequence was collected from an adult in good health. The CDR3, as DNA: TGTGCCAGCAGTTACGGCGGGGGGGTAGCAGATACGCAGTATTTT. Translating it yields CASSYGGGVADTQYF.